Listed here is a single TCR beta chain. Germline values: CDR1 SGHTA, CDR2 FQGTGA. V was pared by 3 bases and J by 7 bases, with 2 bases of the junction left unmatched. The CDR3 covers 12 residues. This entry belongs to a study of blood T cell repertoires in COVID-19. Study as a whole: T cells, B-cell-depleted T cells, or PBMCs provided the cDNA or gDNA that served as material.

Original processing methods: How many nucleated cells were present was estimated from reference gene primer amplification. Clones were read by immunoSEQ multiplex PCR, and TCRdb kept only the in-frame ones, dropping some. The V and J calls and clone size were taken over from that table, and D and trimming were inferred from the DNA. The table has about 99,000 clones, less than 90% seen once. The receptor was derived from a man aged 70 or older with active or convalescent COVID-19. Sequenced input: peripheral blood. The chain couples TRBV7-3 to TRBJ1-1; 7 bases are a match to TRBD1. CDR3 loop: CASSFRTGEAFF. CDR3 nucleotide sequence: TGTGCCAGCAGCTTTAGGACAGGTGAAGCTTTCTTT.